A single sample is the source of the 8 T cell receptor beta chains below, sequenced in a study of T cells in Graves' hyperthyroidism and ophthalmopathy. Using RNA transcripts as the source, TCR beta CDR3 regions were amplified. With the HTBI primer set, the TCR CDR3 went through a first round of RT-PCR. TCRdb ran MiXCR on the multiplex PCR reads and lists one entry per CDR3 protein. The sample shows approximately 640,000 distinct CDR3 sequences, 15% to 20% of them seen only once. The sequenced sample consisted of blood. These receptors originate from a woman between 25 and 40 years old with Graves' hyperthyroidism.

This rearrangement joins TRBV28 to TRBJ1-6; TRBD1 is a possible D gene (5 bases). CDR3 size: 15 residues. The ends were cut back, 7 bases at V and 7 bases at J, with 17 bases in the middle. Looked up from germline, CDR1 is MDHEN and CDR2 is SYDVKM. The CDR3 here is CASTRGIGSNSPLHF. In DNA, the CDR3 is TGTGCCAGCACTAGGGGAATTGGGTCCAATTCACCCCTCCACTTT.

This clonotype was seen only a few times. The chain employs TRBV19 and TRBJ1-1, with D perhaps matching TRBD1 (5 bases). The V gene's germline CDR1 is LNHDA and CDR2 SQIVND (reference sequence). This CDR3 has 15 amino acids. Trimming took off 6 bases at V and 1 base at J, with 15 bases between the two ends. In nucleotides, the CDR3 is TGTGCCAGTAGCAGAGGGACCCTGGGGAACACTGAAGCTTTCTTT. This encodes CASSRGTLGNTEAFF.

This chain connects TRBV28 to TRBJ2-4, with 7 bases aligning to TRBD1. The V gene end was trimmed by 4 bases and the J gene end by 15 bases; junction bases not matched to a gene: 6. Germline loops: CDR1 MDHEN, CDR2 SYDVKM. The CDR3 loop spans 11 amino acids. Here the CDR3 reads CASSSPTGLYF. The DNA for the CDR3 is TGTGCCAGCAGTTCCCCGACAGGGTTGTACTTC.

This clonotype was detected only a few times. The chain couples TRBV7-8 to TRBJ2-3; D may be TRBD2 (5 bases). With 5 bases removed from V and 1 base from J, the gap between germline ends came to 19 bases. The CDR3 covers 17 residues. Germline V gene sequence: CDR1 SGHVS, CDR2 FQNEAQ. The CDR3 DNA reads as TGTGCCAGCAGCCTTATATCGGCAGGACTGCGCACAGATACGCAGTATTTT. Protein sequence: CASSLISAGLRTDTQYF.

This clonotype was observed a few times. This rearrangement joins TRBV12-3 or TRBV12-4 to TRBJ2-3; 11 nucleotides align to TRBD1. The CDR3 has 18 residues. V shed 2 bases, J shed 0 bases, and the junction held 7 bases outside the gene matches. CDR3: CASSLIGQGALSTDTQYF. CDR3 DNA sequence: TGTGCCAGCAGTTTAATTGGACAGGGGGCCCTCAGCACAGATACGCAGTATTTT.

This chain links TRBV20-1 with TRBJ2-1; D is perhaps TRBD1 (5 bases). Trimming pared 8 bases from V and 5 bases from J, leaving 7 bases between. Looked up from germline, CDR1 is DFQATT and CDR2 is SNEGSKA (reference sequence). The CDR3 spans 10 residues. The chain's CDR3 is CSTTDNEQFF. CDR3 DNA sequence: TGCAGTACGACAGACAATGAGCAGTTCTTC.

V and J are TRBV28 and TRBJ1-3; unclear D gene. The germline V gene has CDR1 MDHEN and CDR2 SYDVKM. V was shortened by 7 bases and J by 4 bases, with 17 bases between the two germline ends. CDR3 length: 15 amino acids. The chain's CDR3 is CASTFVRKAGNTIYF. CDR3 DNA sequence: TGTGCCAGCACCTTCGTCCGGAAAGCCGGAAACACCATATATTTT.

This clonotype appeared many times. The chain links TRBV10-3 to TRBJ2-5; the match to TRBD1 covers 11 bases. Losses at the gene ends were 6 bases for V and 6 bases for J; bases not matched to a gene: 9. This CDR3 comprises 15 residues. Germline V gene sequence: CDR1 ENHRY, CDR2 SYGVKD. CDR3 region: CAISQSGQGVKTQYF. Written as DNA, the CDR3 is TGTGCCATCAGCCAATCGGGACAGGGGGTAAAGACCCAGTACTTC.